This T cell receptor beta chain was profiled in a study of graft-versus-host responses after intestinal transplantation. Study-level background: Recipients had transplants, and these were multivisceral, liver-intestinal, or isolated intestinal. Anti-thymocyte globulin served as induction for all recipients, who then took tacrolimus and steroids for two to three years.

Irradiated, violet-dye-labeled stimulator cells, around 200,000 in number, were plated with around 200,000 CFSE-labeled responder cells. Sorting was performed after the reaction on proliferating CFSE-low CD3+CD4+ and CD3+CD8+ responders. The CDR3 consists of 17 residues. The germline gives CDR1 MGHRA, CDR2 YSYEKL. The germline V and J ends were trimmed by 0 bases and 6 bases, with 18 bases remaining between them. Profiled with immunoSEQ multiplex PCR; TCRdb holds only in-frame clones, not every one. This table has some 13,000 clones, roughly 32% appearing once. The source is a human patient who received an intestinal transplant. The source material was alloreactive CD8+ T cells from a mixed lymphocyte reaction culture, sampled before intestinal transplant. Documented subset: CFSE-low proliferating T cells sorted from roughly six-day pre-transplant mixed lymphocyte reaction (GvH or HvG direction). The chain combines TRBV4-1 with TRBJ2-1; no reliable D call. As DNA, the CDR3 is TGCGCCAGCAGCCAAGATCGGTTGGCAGTATACGGCAATGAGCAGTTCTTC. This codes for CASSQDRLAVYGNEQFF.